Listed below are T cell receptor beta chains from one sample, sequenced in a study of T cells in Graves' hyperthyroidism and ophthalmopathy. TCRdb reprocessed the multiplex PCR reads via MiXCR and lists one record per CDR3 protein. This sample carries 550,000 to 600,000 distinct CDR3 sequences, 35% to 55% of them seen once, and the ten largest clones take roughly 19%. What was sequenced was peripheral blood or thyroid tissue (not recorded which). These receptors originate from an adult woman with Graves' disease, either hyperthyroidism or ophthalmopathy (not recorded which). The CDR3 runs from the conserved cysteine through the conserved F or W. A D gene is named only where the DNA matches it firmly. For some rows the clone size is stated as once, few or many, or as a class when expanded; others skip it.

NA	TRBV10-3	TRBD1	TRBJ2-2	CAIKGQGRFGELFF	TGTGCCATCAAGGGACAGGGTCGCTTCGGGGAGCTGTTTTTT
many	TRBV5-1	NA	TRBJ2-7	CASSLDFGGTNYEQYF	TGCGCCAGCAGCTTGGATTTCGGCGGGACCAACTACGAGCAGTACTTC
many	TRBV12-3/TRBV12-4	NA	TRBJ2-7	CASSFRQSYEQYF	TGTGCCAGCAGTTTTAGACAATCCTACGAGCAGTACTTC
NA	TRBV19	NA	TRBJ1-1	CASSARDTEAFF	TGTGCCAGTAGTGCCCGGGACACTGAAGCTTTCTTT
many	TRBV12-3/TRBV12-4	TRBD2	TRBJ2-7	CASSSPGLAGEAEQYF	TGTGCCAGCAGTTCCCCGGGACTAGCGGGAGAAGCGGAGCAGTACTTC
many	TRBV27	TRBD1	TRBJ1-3	CASSSRGPGNTIYF	TGTGCCAGCAGTTCCAGGGGGCCAGGAAACACCATATATTTT
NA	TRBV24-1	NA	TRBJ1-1	CATSANREAFF	TGTGCCACCAGTGCTAACAGGGAAGCTTTCTTT
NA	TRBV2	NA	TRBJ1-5	CASSEEQGVSQPQHF	TGTGCCAGCAGTGAAGAACAGGGAGTTTCTCAGCCCCAGCATTTT
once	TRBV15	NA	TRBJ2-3	CATSRALLGASTDTQYF	TGTGCCACCAGCAGAGCACTCCTCGGGGCAAGCACAGATACGCAGTATTTT
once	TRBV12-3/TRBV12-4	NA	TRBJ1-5	CASSLEPWGQPQHF	TGTGCCAGCAGTTTAGAGCCCTGGGGACAGCCCCAGCATTTT
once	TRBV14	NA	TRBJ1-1	CASSQAGSGTEAFF	TGTGCCAGCAGCCAAGCGGGCTCAGGTACTGAAGCTTTCTTT
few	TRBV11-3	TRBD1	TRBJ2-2	CASSLRQGAVVEAGELFF	TGTGCCAGCAGCCTGCGACAGGGGGCGGTAGTGGAAGCCGGGGAGCTGTTTTTT
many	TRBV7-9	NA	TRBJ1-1	CASSRRGSLNTEAFF	TGTGCCAGCAGCCGAAGGGGCAGTTTGAACACTGAAGCTTTCTTT
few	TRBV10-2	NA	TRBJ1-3	CASSLGTRTGNTIYF	TGCGCCAGCAGTCTAGGGACAAGAACTGGAAACACCATATATTTT
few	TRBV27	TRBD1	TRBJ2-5	CASSFRGPGTGLQETQYF	TGTGCCAGCAGTTTTAGGGGCCCCGGGACAGGGCTCCAAGAGACCCAGTACTTC
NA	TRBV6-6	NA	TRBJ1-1	CASTPPAGRDLTTEAFF	TGTGCCAGCACCCCCCCGGCAGGCAGGGATCTTACCACTGAAGCTTTCTTT
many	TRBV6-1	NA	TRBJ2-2	CATPGSGELFF	TGTGCCACCCCAGGTTCCGGGGAGCTGTTTTTT
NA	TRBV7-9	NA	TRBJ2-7	CASSRDFSVGEQYF	TGTGCCAGCAGTCGGGACTTTTCTGTTGGAGAGCAGTACTTC
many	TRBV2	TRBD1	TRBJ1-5	CASGWDRGSNQPQHF	TGTGCCAGCGGGTGGGACAGGGGAAGTAATCAGCCCCAGCATTTT
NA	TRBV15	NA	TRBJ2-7	CATSRRWLGATSYEQYF	TGTGCCACCAGCAGAAGATGGTTAGGGGCTACCTCCTACGAGCAGTACTTC
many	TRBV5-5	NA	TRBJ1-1	CASSLKVLEAFF	TGTGCCAGCAGCTTGAAGGTCCTAGAAGCTTTCTTT
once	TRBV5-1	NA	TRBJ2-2	CASSPEGQGHGELFF	TGCGCCAGCAGCCCTGAGGGTCAGGGACACGGGGAGCTGTTTTTT
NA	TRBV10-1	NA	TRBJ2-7	CASSPQGESYEQYF	TGCGCCAGCAGTCCCCAGGGTGAATCCTACGAGCAGTACTTC
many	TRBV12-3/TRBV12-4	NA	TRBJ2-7	CASSLGFYEQYF	TGTGCCAGCAGTTTAGGTTTCTACGAGCAGTACTTC
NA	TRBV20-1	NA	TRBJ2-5	CSASVTTQYF	TGCAGTGCTAGTGTGACGACCCAGTACTTC
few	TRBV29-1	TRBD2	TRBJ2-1	CSVPGAGDKFF	TGCAGCGTCCCCGGGGCGGGAGACAAGTTCTTC
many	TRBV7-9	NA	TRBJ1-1	CASSTNTGNTEAFF	TGTGCCAGCAGCACCAACACAGGGAACACTGAAGCTTTCTTT
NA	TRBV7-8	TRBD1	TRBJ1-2	CASSPYGTGILFDGYTF	TGTGCCAGCAGCCCATACGGGACAGGGATACTCTTTGATGGCTACACCTTC
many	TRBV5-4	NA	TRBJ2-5	CASSKGRNQETQYF	TGTGCCAGCAGCAAAGGACGGAACCAAGAGACCCAGTACTTC
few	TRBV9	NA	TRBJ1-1	CASGRRDAEAFF	TGTGCCAGCGGGCGGCGGGACGCTGAAGCTTTCTTT
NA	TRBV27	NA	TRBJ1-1	CASNSGTMNTEAFF	TGTGCCAGCAATTCGGGGACCATGAACACTGAAGCTTTCTTT
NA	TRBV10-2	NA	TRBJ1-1	CASSESRATEAFF	TGCGCCAGCAGTGAGTCCAGGGCCACTGAAGCTTTCTTT
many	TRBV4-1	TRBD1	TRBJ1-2	CASSQGPTGFAYGYTF	TGCGCCAGCAGCCAAGGACCGACAGGGTTTGCCTATGGCTACACCTTC
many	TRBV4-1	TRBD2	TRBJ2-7	CASSQPTSASSYEQYF	TGCGCCAGCAGCCAACCGACTAGCGCTAGCTCCTACGAGCAGTACTTC
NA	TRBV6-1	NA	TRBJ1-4	CASRIQPATNEKLFF	TGTGCCAGCAGGATACAGCCCGCAACTAATGAAAAACTGTTTTTT